The present T cell receptor beta chain was sequenced within a study of cytomegalovirus exposure and HLA in healthy donors (dated by TCRdb to the late 2010s). Study-wide context: An earlier analysis of roughly 570 of the donors reported under 300 Gb of sequence data and 95 million to 140 million unique TCR beta sequences obtained from about 200 million T cells. An early release that covered fewer than 800 HLA-typed donors contained approximately 300 gigabases of sequencing data and some 87 million unique TCR sequences. Of the 350 to 400 genotyped donors, around 81% fell in the genetic ancestry cluster associated with self-reported Caucasian donors. The aim of the study was to test whether cataloging public T cell receptors could identify signatures of past pathogen exposure. The study used immunosequencing to profile the T cell repertoires of about 670 subjects and linked those repertoires to cytomegalovirus serostatus. In addition to the first cohort of about 650 subjects, a separate validation cohort of 120 different subjects was used. The study combined high-throughput TCR immunosequencing, statistical association of individual TCRs with disease status, and machine learning to predict cytomegalovirus infection status. A later analysis re-analyzed previously published TCR beta repertoires from hundreds of donors and added high-resolution HLA genotyping to study TCR occurrence patterns. Rather than using new phenotypic data, the later analysis identified candidate immune exposures from TCR beta sequences and from how often those sequences occurred across donors. An earlier analysis of about 600 of the donors used high-throughput TCR beta sequencing to judge whether each TCR beta V gene segment behaved as functional or pseudogenic. Alongside the repertoire data, information on donor age, sex, ethnicity and CMV serostatus was compiled. A later genetic analysis used genome-wide SNP genotypes for about 55% of the 666 donors, treating that subset as a discovery cohort. All discovery cohort repertoires had been generated using a single sequencing platform. Both class I and class II loci were covered by HLA typing, at four-digit resolution. The number of typed donors differed by locus: roughly 620-640 for A, B, C, DRB1 and DQB1; approximately 520 for DQA1; some 590 for DPA1; and roughly 490 for DPB1. Five DR-DQ haplotypes were handled as single units for association and clustering, since linkage in the cohort was strong. On average, about 240,000 unique TCR beta nucleotide sequences were sequenced per donor among a few hundred genotyped donors of the cohort, with 15% to 20% of those sequences being non-productive.

Details on this clone: Its antigen is currently not known. The record has no base qualities; no much larger clone is one base away.

The cohort comprised hundreds of healthy bone marrow donors. At the time of sampling, all cohort members were nominally healthy, though unrecorded immune exposures were likely present. The donor was CMV seronegative and was included in the group of around 320 seronegative cohort members. Every donor gave a peripheral blood sample, and the peripheral blood mononuclear cells from that sample were used for TCR beta sequencing. Genomic DNA extraction from the blood cell samples was performed with the Qiagen DNeasy Blood Extraction Kit. Library method: the immunoSEQ multiplex PCR assay. For the multiplex PCR, a mixture combining 60 forward primers for TCR Vbeta segments and 13 reverse primers for TCR Jbeta segments was used. A multiplex PCR assay on genomic DNA amplified the CDR3 region of rearranged TCR beta genes. The amplified TCR beta libraries were sequenced on the Illumina HiSeq System as 87-base-pair reads. From the authors' description of their analysis: A later analysis counted tens of millions of unique TCR beta chains across the 500 to 850 repertoires, and some 11 million of these chains were shared by at least two donors. Raw reads were error-corrected and collapsed into unique sequences by a nearest-neighbor algorithm in which closely related sequences were merged to remove PCR and sequencing errors. V, D and J gene segments were assigned by aligning CDR3 sequences to IMGT reference sequences. Each retained sequence needed at least a six-nucleotide match to both a V gene segment and a J gene segment. A rearrangement counted as productive if the CDR3 had no stop codons and remained in frame with V and J, and every other rearrangement counted as non-productive. Following IMGT convention, CDR3 was defined as the stretch from the second conserved V-encoded cysteine up to the conserved J-encoded phenylalanine. The earlier analysis of about 590 of the donors excluded sequences that lacked an unambiguous match to a single V gene segment. An earlier analysis of 500 to 700 of the donors classified V segments as functional when productive rearrangements were above 56.7% and as segregating when the standard deviation between donors was above 5%. A statistical classification framework was built to diagnose cytomegalovirus status from the catalog of TCR beta chain sequences. A later analysis assigned V and J genes by comparing TCR nucleotide sequences with IMGT/GENE-DB human TR gene sequences. The TCRdist pipeline was used in a later analysis to assign CDR3 sequences and most-parsimonious VDJ recombination scenarios. In a later analysis, every TCR beta chain was defined by the combination of its CDR3 amino acid sequence and its V-gene family, and reads without a unique V-gene family were dropped. A later analysis removed roughly 590 highly shared, low-generation-probability nucleotide sequences to deal with suspected cross-contamination and a sequencing artifact. For each public chain, a later analysis derived a clonal expansion index from normalized ranks of inferred template counts within each repertoire. Generation probabilities in a later analysis came from a VDJ recombination model fitted to out-of-frame rearrangements, and those results were checked against IGoR. In a later analysis, hypergeometric tests were used to score TCR-TCR, TCR-HLA and TCR-CMV co-occurrence, with a repertoire-size bias correction applied to TCR pairs. In a later analysis, false discovery rates were estimated by permuting HLA or CMV assignments 20 times. In a later analysis, co-occurring TCRs were grouped with DBSCAN, and TCRdist sequence similarity was added when clustering was performed within HLA-allele-positive subsets. For co-occurrence clustering, repertoires with fewer than 30,000 or more than 120,000 public chains were excluded, along with four or five repertoires with anomalous nucleotide sharing. Entries here come from immuneACCESS through TCRdb and include only in-frame sequences with V and J called. Some clones fail to appear in such tables; in the studies checked, an unresolved V gene covers under half of the shortfall, and the cause of the remainder is unknown. V and J calls and clone size are given by that table; D and trimming were obtained from the DNA. The sample records about 170,000 clones, 75% to 90% of which are singletons. The top ten hold less than 2.5% of the sample.

What the authors observed across the whole study: According to a later analysis, most CMV-associated TCR beta chains appeared to be HLA-restricted, and the HLA associations seemed to be driven largely by CMV exposure. According to a later genetic analysis, donors in an Asian-associated ancestry cluster had fewer N-insertions in productive TCRs than the approximately 710-donor mean. An earlier analysis of around 540 of the donors showed that most TCR beta V segments appeared in productive rearrangements either about 90% or about 30% of the time, which broadly matched IMGT annotations. The classifier was reported to diagnose cytomegalovirus status with high specificity and sensitivity in both the original and validation cohorts. The only immune exposure information available for the cohort was CMV serostatus. In this cohort, only TCR beta chains were sequenced, and detectable features were limited by the absence of alpha or paired-chain data. A cluster of highly shared sequence variants was judged likely to represent a technical artifact of the sequencing pipeline. HLA typing was unavailable for some donors at each locus, so association tests used only the typed subset. Several of the top co-occurrence clusters appeared to be linked to parvovirus B19, influenza, CMV and Epstein-Barr virus, according to a later analysis. A further reported finding was that TCR beta sequences accurately predicted the HLA-A and HLA-B alleles for most subjects in the first cohort. The earlier analysis of around 600 of the donors excluded approximately 15 rarely observed V segments, including chromosome 9 orphons, because counts were too low. The authors suggested that the approach could potentially be extended to other disease states and immunological phenotypes. Strong co-occurrence of HLA alleles, especially DR and DQ, made assigning TCR associations to individual alleles difficult. Linkage disequilibrium might explain the correlated functional status among segregating V segments, but an unknown experimental factor could not be excluded. Most TCR sequences were observed very rarely across donors, whereas some public TCRs were present in many individuals. Roughly uniform sequencing depth across donors was assumed in presence/absence analyses, although this assumption may not hold. In vitro tests confirmed that a few of the cytomegalovirus-associated TCR beta chains recognize cytomegalovirus antigens. An association between a missense DCLRE1C variant and V-gene and J-gene trimming of TCR beta chains was found in a later genetic analysis and replicated in an independent cohort. A total of 150 to 200 TCR beta chains were listed by the study as associated with cytomegalovirus. Specific HLA alleles were associated with some 15,000 TCR beta sequences at a false discovery rate of 0.05 in a later analysis. In a later analysis, HLA-associated TCR beta chains were found to be more clonally expanded and to have lower generation probabilities than equally common non-associated chains. In a later analysis, TCR association rates were found to vary across HLA loci, with the most associated TCRs seen for DRB1 alleles and the fewest for HLA-C alleles.

Sequencing used PBMCs. The clonotype originates from a male donor in good health and CMV-seronegative.

The CDR3 protein: CASTRGQFSYGYTF. The nucleotide sequence is TGTGCCAGCACTCGAGGACAGTTTTCCTATGGCTACACCTTC. This chain is built from TRBV6-1 and TRBJ1-2; a weak D assignment points to TRBD1 (6 bases agree). V gives up 7 bases and J gives up 4 bases, and the segment between their germline ends measures 16 bases. The CDR3 starts with the cysteine, ends with the phenylalanine, and has 14 residues. Just CDR3 DNA is preserved here, 42 bases in frame from base 1. For CDR1 and CDR2, the germline V gene lists MNHNS and SASEGT.